The 26 T cell receptor beta chains below were found in one sample sequenced in a study of T cells in Graves' hyperthyroidism and ophthalmopathy. RNA transcripts yielded amplified TCR beta CDR3 regions. The study used the HTBI primer set for a first-round RT-PCR of the TCR CDR3. TCRdb called the multiplex PCR reads again in MiXCR, with one record for every CDR3 protein. The table includes around 600,000 distinct CDR3 sequences, about a sixth detected once. Sequenced input: blood. The receptors come from a woman under 40 with Graves' hyperthyroidism.

Remarks on this clonotype: This sequence may be a read error, since a much larger clone differs from it by one base. The chain is built from TRBV7-3 and TRBJ2-3; 7 nucleotides align to TRBD2. Germline V gives CDR1 SGHTA, CDR2 FQGTGA. There are 14 residues in the CDR3. With 2 bases clipped from V and 8 bases from J, the junction kept 7 bases outside the gene matches. In DNA, the CDR3 is TGTGCCAGCAGCTTATACCGCGGGAGTGCTACGCAGTATTTT. Protein product: CASSLYRGSATQYF.

This clonotype occurred a few times. This chain links TRBV5-6 with TRBJ1-1; 7 nucleotides agree with TRBD1. Germline CDR1 and CDR2: SGHDT and YYEEEE. The CDR3 is made up of 13 amino acids. V shed 5 bases, J shed 11 bases, and the junction held 12 bases outside the gene matches. In DNA, the CDR3 is TGTGCCAGCAGAACAGCAGGGGGGGCGGACGCTTTCTTT. Protein product: CASRTAGGADAFF. Full variable domain (rest looked up from reference TRBV5-6 and TRBJ1-1): DAGVTQSPTHLIKTRGQQVTLRCSPKSGHDTVSWYQQALGQGPQFIFQYYEEEERQRGNFPDRFSGHQFPNYSSELNVNALLLGDSALYLCASRTAGGADAFFGQGTRLTVV.

This clonotype was seen repeatedly, ten times or more. The rearrangement links TRBV30 to TRBJ1-5; tentatively, D is TRBD1 (6 bases). From germline, CDR1 is GTSNPN and CDR2 SVGIG (reference sequence). Trimming stripped 4 bases from V and 2 bases from J, with 15 bases between. The CDR3 contains 15 residues. In nucleotides, the CDR3 is TGTGCCTGGAACGGCGAGGGGGGTCGCAATCAGCCCCAGCATTTT. Translating gives CAWNGEGGRNQPQHF.

A few counts support this clonotype. This chain uses TRBV19 with TRBJ1-5, with 7 bases that match TRBD1. V lost 11 bases to trimming and J lost 1 base; unmatched junction nucleotides: 8. CDR3 length: 14 amino acids. CDR1 LNHDA and CDR2 SQIVND come from the germline V gene (reference sequence). CDR3 bases: TGTGCCGTATCGGGGACAGTCAGCAATCAGCCCCAGCATTTT. It is translated as CAVSGTVSNQPQHF.

The chain recombines TRBV4-1 with TRBJ2-7; D remains ambiguous. V was clipped by 1 base and J by 7 bases, with 11 bases between them. CDR3 size: 13 residues. Germline lookup yields CDR1 MGHRA and CDR2 YSYEKL. In nucleotides, the CDR3 is TGCGCCAGCAGCCAAGTCATCGCGCGGGAGCAGTACTTC. Translation: CASSQVIAREQYF.

This clonotype has at least ten counts. V and J are TRBV20-1 and TRBJ2-7; a possible D gene is TRBD1 (7 bases). The CDR3 is 14 amino acids. From germline, CDR1 is DFQATT and CDR2 SNEGSKA (reference sequence). The CDR3 loop reads CSGWTGGESYEQYF. The CDR3, as DNA: TGCAGCGGCTGGACAGGAGGGGAATCCTACGAGCAGTACTTC.

This clonotype was observed at least ten times. This chain connects TRBV12-3 or TRBV12-4 to TRBJ2-2; 10 bases line up with TRBD2. The CDR3 consists of 16 residues. V gave up 6 bases and J gave up 5 bases; unmatched junction bases: 9. The CDR3 here is CASSRLAGGGTGELFF. CDR3 DNA: TGTGCCAGCAGCCGTTTAGCGGGAGGTGGAACCGGGGAGCTGTTTTTT.

The sample holds a few counts of this clonotype. The rearrangement uses TRBV18 and TRBJ1-5; possibly TRBD1 for D (5 bases). Germline V gene lookup returns CDR1 KGHSH and CDR2 LQKENI. The CDR3 sequence is 15 residues long. Trimming shortened V by 3 bases and J by 4 bases, and 13 bases separated the two germline ends. CDR3 nucleotide sequence: TGTGCCAGCTCACCGCGGGACGTAGGGAATCAGCCCCAGCATTTT. Protein: CASSPRDVGNQPQHF.

This clonotype was observed at least ten times. The genes are TRBV28 and TRBJ2-7, with 14 nucleotides matching TRBD2. Germline values: CDR1 MDHEN, CDR2 SYDVKM. This CDR3 is built from 18 residues. V was pared by 6 bases and J by 0 bases, with 10 bases of the junction left unmatched. For the CDR3, the DNA is TGTGCCAGCAGCCCCTTGGGGACTAGCGGGAGAAACTCCTACGAGCAGTACTTC. This sequence encodes CASSPLGTSGRNSYEQYF.

This clonotype was counted between two and nine times. This chain links TRBV19 with TRBJ2-7; possible D gene TRBD1, 6 bases. With 3 bases removed from V and 5 bases from J, the gap between germline ends came to 14 bases. The CDR3 loop spans 14 amino acids. The germline V gene encodes CDR1 LNHDA and CDR2 SQIVND (reference sequence). Written as DNA, the CDR3 is TGTGCCAGTAGTATTGGGCAGGGGATCAACGAGCAGTACTTC. Translating it yields CASSIGQGINEQYF.

There are a few counts of this clonotype. A read error may account for a junction end that differs from germline. This chain joins TRBV7-2 and TRBJ2-7, with D possibly being TRBD1 (5 bases). The CDR3 is 13 amino acids. From germline, CDR1 is SGHTA and CDR2 FQGNSA. The CDR3 region is CAGSFARAYEQYF. CDR3 DNA sequence: TGTGCCGGCAGCTTTGCCAGGGCCTACGAGCAGTACTTC.

This clonotype was detected ten times or more. The chain employs TRBV12-5 and TRBJ1-1; unclear D gene. Germline V gene lookup returns CDR1 LGHNT and CDR2 FRNRAP. The CDR3 spans 16 residues. Deletions cut 0 bases from V and 3 bases from J, with 14 bases between. CDR3 DNA: TGTGCTAGTGGTTTGGTAATCTCCGACACTGACACTGAAGCTTTCTTT. Translation: CASGLVISDTDTEAFF. The entire variable domain, with the rest obtained from reference TRBV12-5 and TRBJ1-1, is as follows: DARVTQTPRHKVTEMGQEVTMRCQPILGHNTVFWYRQTMMQGLELLAYFRNRAPLDDSGMPKDRFSAEMPDATLATLKIQPSEPRDSAVYFCASGLVISDTDTEAFFGQGTRLTVV.

This clonotype has ten or more counts. The chain couples TRBV7-8 to TRBJ2-7; a possible D gene is TRBD2 (6 bases). Germline CDR1 is SGHVS and CDR2 is FQNEAQ. The CDR3 sequence is 11 residues long. V was shortened by 3 bases and J by 6 bases, with 6 bases between the two germline ends. The CDR3: CASSFSGEQYF. The CDR3 DNA sequence: TGTGCCAGCAGCTTTAGCGGCGAGCAGTACTTC.

A word on this clonotype: This could be a read error, since a much larger clone is one nucleotide away. V gene TRBV11-2 combines with J gene TRBJ2-1, with D perhaps TRBD2 (6 bases). The germline gives CDR1 SGHAT, CDR2 FQNNGV. CDR3 length equals 14 residues. For the CDR3, the DNA is TGTGTCAGCAGCTTAGGCGGGGCAAACAATGAGCAGTTCTTC. It codes for CVSSLGGANNEQFF.

The sample holds a few counts of this clonotype. This sequence joins TRBV6-1 and TRBJ2-5, with 7 nucleotides matching TRBD1. V was clipped by 6 bases and J by 5 bases; unmatched bases: 6. This CDR3 is 13 amino acids long. CDR1 and CDR2 from the germline V gene are MNHNS and SASEGT. Written as DNA, the CDR3 is TGTGCCAGCAGAAGGGGGCGATTGGAGACCCAGTACTTC. Amino acids: CASRRGRLETQYF.

In nucleotides, the CDR3 is TGTGCCAGCAGCTTATACGGGGGACTAGCGGGGCTTGGGTACGAGCAGTACTTC. Translated, it gives CASSLYGGLAGLGYEQYF. The chain carries TRBV7-2 and TRBJ2-7; 13 nucleotides align to TRBD2. Unmatched junction bases numbered 11, after V lost 2 bases and J lost 4 bases. The germline CDR1 and CDR2 sequences are SGHTA and FQGNSA. The CDR3 covers 18 residues.

V is TRBV6-1 and J is TRBJ2-1; D possibly corresponds to TRBD2 (6 bases). Between the trimmed V and J ends, which lost 6 bases and 6 bases, there was a span of 15 bases. This CDR3 comprises 14 residues. Germline V gene sequence: CDR1 MNHNS, CDR2 SASEGT. The CDR3 sequence is CASRHVLGGNEQFF. The CDR3 nucleotides read TGTGCCAGCAGGCACGTTTTGGGGGGCAATGAGCAGTTCTTC.

CDR3 bases: TGCAGTGCTAGACGTCAGGGGAACACTGAAGCTTTCTTT. Protein: CSARRQGNTEAFF. The V and J genes are TRBV20-1 and TRBJ1-1, with D maybe TRBD1 (5 bases). V gave up 2 bases and J gave up 1 base, with 8 bases separating them. The CDR3 loop spans 13 amino acids. In germline, CDR1 is DFQATT, CDR2 SNEGSKA (reference sequence).

This clonotype was picked up many times. The V call is TRBV20-1, the J call TRBJ2-7; a weak D match, TRBD2 (6 bases). Germline V CDR1 and CDR2: DFQATT, SNEGSKA (reference sequence). Deletions cut 6 bases from V and 0 bases from J, with 15 bases between. The CDR3 runs 14 residues. The DNA for the CDR3 is TGCAGTGCCACCGGGGTAGCGGACTCCTACGAGCAGTACTTC. This codes for CSATGVADSYEQYF.

This clonotype occurred many times. The gene calls are TRBV7-2 and TRBJ2-3; D could derive from TRBD1 or TRBD2 (6 bases each). The V end lost 5 bases, the J end lost 1 base, and 13 bases lay between the germline ends. This CDR3 has 15 amino acids. Germline V gene sequence: CDR1 SGHTA, CDR2 FQGNSA. Written as DNA, the CDR3 is TGTGCCAGCAGCCCCATGGGGGGCGGCACAGATACGCAGTATTTT. Protein sequence: CASSPMGGGTDTQYF. Filled out from reference TRBV7-2 and TRBJ2-3, the complete variable domain reads GAGVSQSPSNKVTEKGKDVELRCDPISGHTALYWYRQSLGQGLEFLIYFQGNSAPDKSGLPSDRFSAERTGGSVSTLTIQRTQQEDSAVYLCASSPMGGGTDTQYFGPGTRLTVL.

This clonotype turned up a few times. This chain joins TRBV4-1 and TRBJ2-7; 14 bases align to TRBD2. This CDR3 region has 16 residues. V dropped 4 bases and J dropped 4; count of bases not matched to a gene: 6. CDR1 and CDR2 (germline): MGHRA, YSYEKL. CDR3 amino acids: CASSRPTSGRAYEQYF. CDR3 in DNA: TGCGCCAGCAGCCGCCCGACTAGCGGGAGGGCATACGAGCAGTACTTC.

The CDR3 region is CASSGGQGEAYEQYF. For the CDR3, the DNA is TGCGCCAGCAGCGGGGGACAGGGGGAAGCCTACGAGCAGTACTTC. The V call is TRBV4-1, the J call TRBJ2-7; 11 bases fit TRBD1. The CDR3 contains 15 residues. Looked up from germline, CDR1 is MGHRA and CDR2 is YSYEKL. The trim removed 5 bases at V and 2 bases at J, leaving 5 bases unmatched.

V usage is TRBV6-1 and J usage is TRBJ1-4, with TRBD1 matching over 8 bases. CDR1 MNHNS and CDR2 SASEGT come from the germline V gene. This CDR3 is built from 14 residues. The V gene end was trimmed by 6 bases and the J gene end by 5 bases; junction bases not matched to a gene: 5. In DNA, the CDR3 is TGTGCCAGCAGGACCGGGACAGGAAATGAAAAACTGTTTTTT. As protein: CASRTGTGNEKLFF.

In this sample, this clonotype turned up many times. In DNA form, the CDR3 reads TGTGCCAGCAGCTTAGGACGTAACTATGGCTACACCTTC. Its protein is CASSLGRNYGYTF. V is TRBV7-2 and J is TRBJ1-2; D is uncertain. The CDR3 has 13 residues. CDR1 is SGHTA, CDR2 FQGNSA, per germline. V was cut by 1 base and J by 1 base, with 4 bases left in between. The full variable domain, rest sourced from reference TRBV7-2 and TRBJ1-2, is GAGVSQSPSNKVTEKGKDVELRCDPISGHTALYWYRQSLGQGLEFLIYFQGNSAPDKSGLPSDRFSAERTGGSVSTLTIQRTQQEDSAVYLCASSLGRNYGYTFGSGTRLTVV.

This clonotype was found a few times. The gene calls are TRBV7-2 and TRBJ2-3, with D tentatively TRBD1 (6 bases). The CDR3 length is 14 residues. V gave up 1 base and J gave up 4 bases, with 9 bases separating them. Germline loops: CDR1 SGHTA, CDR2 FQGNSA. In DNA form, the CDR3 reads TGTGCCAGCAGCTTAGTTGGGGGCTCAGATACGCAGTATTTT. Its protein product is CASSLVGGSDTQYF.

This clonotype was recorded many times. The chain joins TRBV2 to TRBJ1-2; a weak D match, TRBD1 (6 bases). The CDR3 totals 15 residues. The ends were cut back, 4 bases at V and 6 bases at J, with 18 bases in the middle. Germline V lookup: CDR1 SNHLY, CDR2 FYNNEI. The CDR3 loop reads CASSANLGAENGYTF. In nucleotides, the CDR3 is TGTGCCAGCAGTGCGAACCTGGGGGCGGAGAATGGCTACACCTTC.